This TCR beta chain was sequenced during a study of T cell responses to AZD1222 COVID-19 vaccine (dated by TCRdb to about 2021). In the study overall: TCR sequencing covered fewer than 250 trial participants: 207 given two doses of AZD1222 and about 26 given two doses of MenACWY control vaccine. Enrollment into the trials was organized by age into subgroups of 18-55, 56-69 and 70-plus years, and those subgroups contained approximately 150, 30 and 60 TCR-sequenced participants, respectively.

CDR1 and CDR2 are read off the germline V gene as SGHTA and FQGNSA. The CDR3 starts with the cysteine, ends with the phenylalanine, and has 14 residues. The only DNA kept is the CDR3, 42 bases in frame from the first base. The V end loses 6 bases and the J end loses 4 bases, and a stretch of 16 bases separates them. A note on this clone: The antigen it recognizes is unknown. Base-call qualities are not available, and no considerably larger clone is one nucleotide away.

This sample's time point label indicates: about 28 days (+/-7) after the second vaccine dose. AZD1222 recipients whose second dose came at about 4 weeks and those whose second dose came at about 12 weeks were combined into one group, since spike-specific TCR depth and breadth did not differ between the two schedules. The vaccinee samples were drawn from two UK trials, COV001 and COV002, one of which was a single-blind randomized controlled phase 2/3 trial testing AZD1222 (ChAdOx1 nCoV-19) in healthy adults. For TCRbeta chain sequencing, PBMC samples were collected from trial participants at day 0 and at day 28 after the second dose. The study at large found these results: After two AZD1222 doses, both the breadth and the depth of spike-specific TCRs were significantly higher than at day 0 and than in MenACWY recipients. The whole spike protein was spanned by vaccine-associated CD4 TCRs, and dominant responses were seen in regions 160-218 and 743-854. Conclusions about previously exposed vaccinees are limited, since just five or six AZD1222 recipients were seropositive for SARS-CoV-2 at baseline. Nearly half of unique spike-specific TCRs reportedly recognized epitopes outside regions mutated in the B.1.351 and B.1.1.7 variants. Participants were mostly white British, with more females than males. The authors suggested clonal diversity may have been underestimated. No day 14 peak-response samples were available, so repertoires were characterized only after the peak T cell response. In the small 56-69-year group, the increase in depth fell short of significance, most likely because of low power.

The CDR3 regions of human TCRbeta chains were analyzed by immunosequencing. The source study handled its data this way. TCRs in the repertoires were matched against a reference library of SARS-CoV-2-specific TCRs that had been generated with the MIRA antigen-specificity platform. Breadth meant the fraction of unique TCRs that were SARS-CoV-2-associated, whereas depth meant the fraction of total T cells that were SARS-CoV-2-associated. Using the MIRA data, every spike-specific TCR was mapped to the spike region that the TCR reacted to and assigned to either a CD4 or a CD8 class. Log10-transformed breadth and depth values were compared by one-way ANOVA with Sidak's multiple comparisons tests. TCRdb limited this immuneACCESS table to in-frame rearrangements with V and J called. A share of clones is missing; checked studies link under half to unresolved V genes, and the rest is unexplained. V, J and clone size were drawn from that table, and D and trimming were deduced from the DNA. In this sample the table shows more than 100,000 clones, approximately 92% of which occur a single time. Clones ranked in the top ten supply about 8% of the sample.

This receptor chain uses TRBV7-2 and TRBJ2-7; matching of 6 bases hints at TRBD2 as the D gene. This clonotype originated in an adult who received the AZD1222 COVID-19 vaccine. The sequenced sample was peripheral blood, obtained 28 days after the second AZD1222 dose. The bases read TGTGCCAGCAGGCTGGGGGGAGAATCGTACGAGCAGTACTTC. The resulting protein is CASRLGGESYEQYF.